The present T cell receptor (beta chain) was sequenced within a study of human T cells and chemical hapten exposure. In the study overall: Patients, mostly women, had alopecia areata, alopecia totalis or alopecia universalis.

This clonotype was seen many times. The CDR3 has 13 residues. Trimming removed 3 bases from V and 2 bases from J, with 8 bases in between. Germline lookup yields CDR1 LNHDA and CDR2 SQIVND (reference sequence). Time point specified: patch test 2, 6 weeks after DPC sensitization. Treatment of the sample: therapeutic diphenylcyclopropenone sensitization with weekly scalp DPC. At every patch-test visit, blood was drawn before the patch test was applied. Total RNA was extracted from unfractionated whole blood. TCRdb independently ran MiXCR on the RACE reads; one entry per CDR3 protein. The sample includes more than 85,000 distinct CDR3 sequences, 9.2% of them seen just once.

This sequence originates from a woman aged 40 to 50 with alopecia areata. Some clones in this sample may be carry-over from other donors' samples. The sequences come from whole blood, collected in connection with sensitization to the hapten diphenylcyclopropenone (DPC). The rearrangement uses TRBV19 and TRBJ2-7, with D uncertain. This CDR3 is CASSIGSAYEQYF. DNA for the CDR3: TGTGCCAGTAGTATTGGGTCGGCCTACGAGCAGTACTTC.